The 12 T cell receptor beta chains given below trace back to one sample, sequenced in a study of blood T cell repertoires in COVID-19. The table came from immunoSEQ multiplex PCR; TCRdb's copy has only in-frame clones and leaves some out. The sample has about 88,000 clones, around 90% seen once. The sample taken for sequencing was peripheral blood. The source of these receptors is a human donor with active COVID-19. The donor label of this sample is uncertain.

J is TRBJ2-4 and V is TRBV7-8; 7 nucleotides line up with TRBD1. The CDR3 has 15 amino acids. Germline V gene lookup returns CDR1 SGHVS and CDR2 FQNEAQ. J was trimmed by 6 bases and V by 5 bases; bases with no gene match: 10. As DNA, the CDR3 is TGTGCCAGCAGCAGGGACAGCGGCTACGCAAACATTCAGTACTTC. It yields the protein CASSRDSGYANIQYF.

V usage is TRBV20-1 and J usage is TRBJ1-2; 7 bases match TRBD1. Germline values: CDR1 DFQATT, CDR2 SNEGSKA (reference sequence). CDR3 length equals 10 residues. J lost 7 bases, V lost 6 bases, and 2 bases had no gene match. The CDR3 is CSAHRGGYTF. CDR3 DNA sequence: TGCAGTGCGCACAGGGGTGGCTACACCTTC.

The chain links TRBV28 to TRBJ2-7, with 9 bases lining up with TRBD1. Trimming removed 8 bases from V and 5 bases from J; junction bases left unmatched: 4. The CDR3 extends over 12 amino acids. Germline CDR1 and CDR2: MDHEN and SYDVKM. The CDR3, as DNA: TGTGCCAGCGGGGACAGGGTCGACGAGCAGTACTTC. This codes for CASGDRVDEQYF.

V is TRBV27 and J is TRBJ2-7; D may be TRBD1 (5 bases). The CDR3 spans 14 residues. In germline, CDR1 is MNHEY, CDR2 SMNVEV (reference sequence). The V end was cut by 0 bases, the J end by 6 bases, with 12 bases between. The CDR3 region has the DNA TGTGCCAGCAGTTTATCATGGCAGGGCGGCGAGCAGTACTTC. This codes for CASSLSWQGGEQYF.

The V gene is TRBV27, the J gene TRBJ1-2, with 7 bases identical to TRBD1. CDR3 length: 16 residues. Germline V gene sequence: CDR1 MNHEY, CDR2 SMNVEV (reference sequence). V shed 0 bases, J shed 6 bases, and the junction held 10 bases outside the gene matches. The CDR3 sequence is CASSLSFAGGINGYTF. CDR3 DNA sequence: TGTGCCAGCAGTTTATCGTTCGCAGGGGGAATTAATGGCTACACCTTC.

In its sample, this clone was seen once. The chain joins TRBV6-5 to TRBJ2-1, with 8 positions matching TRBD1. J was trimmed by 10 bases and V by 4 bases; bases with no gene match: 3. Looked up from germline, CDR1 is MNHEY and CDR2 is SVGAGI. This CDR3 is 12 amino acids long. This CDR3 reads CASSSGGREQFF. CDR3 DNA sequence: TGTGCCAGCAGTTCAGGGGGCAGGGAGCAGTTCTTC.

V gene TRBV20-1 combines with J gene TRBJ2-2; no reliable D call. Germline V lookup: CDR1 DFQATT, CDR2 SNEGSKA (reference sequence). V shed 3 bases and J shed 4 bases, with 15 bases lying between them. The CDR3 runs 15 residues. The CDR3 here is CSASGFQTSTGELFF. For the CDR3, the DNA is TGCAGTGCTAGTGGATTCCAAACTTCCACCGGGGAGCTGTTTTTT.

The V gene is TRBV7-9, the J gene TRBJ1-3; 7 bases match TRBD1. CDR3 length equals 15 residues. V shed 5 bases and J 4 bases; nucleotides not matched to a gene: 8. The germline CDR1 and CDR2 sequences are SEHNR and FQNEAQ (reference sequence). For the CDR3, the DNA is TGTGCCAGCAGCCACGACAGGGTAGGAGGAAACACCATATATTTT. It is translated as CASSHDRVGGNTIYF.

The chain is built from TRBV4-3 and TRBJ2-3, with D perhaps TRBD1 (6 bases). CDR3 size: 16 residues. Germline V gives CDR1 LGHNA, CDR2 YSLEER. V lost 0 bases and J lost 0, with 10 bases in between. CDR3 in DNA: TGCGCCAGCAGCCAAGATACAGGGCCTAGCACAGATACGCAGTATTTT. As protein: CASSQDTGPSTDTQYF.

The rearrangement links TRBV12-3 or TRBV12-4 to TRBJ2-7, with 8 bases matching TRBD2. Trimming took 5 bases from V and 2 from J; bases not matched to a gene: 2. CDR3 length: 13 residues. This CDR3 reads CASSVGGAYEQYF. The CDR3 DNA reads as TGTGCCAGCAGTGTCGGGGGGGCCTACGAGCAGTACTTC.

The chain employs TRBV14 and TRBJ2-7, with D uncertain. CDR3 length: 11 residues. V shed 8 bases and J shed 4 bases, with 9 bases lying between them. Germline V gene sequence: CDR1 SGHDN, CDR2 FVKESK. The CDR3 is CASGPWYEQYF. CDR3 coding DNA: TGTGCCAGCGGGCCTTGGTACGAGCAGTACTTC.

This clone was seen a handful of times. The chain has TRBV9 and TRBJ2-7, with 7 bases matching TRBD1. The trim removed 4 bases at V and 6 bases at J, leaving 10 bases unmatched. Germline-derived CDR1 and CDR2 are SGDLS and YYNGEE. CDR3 size: 14 residues. The chain's CDR3 is CASSKLTGNSEQYF. The CDR3 coding sequence is TGTGCCAGCAGCAAACTGACAGGGAATAGCGAGCAGTACTTC.